This T cell receptor beta chain emerged from a study of human T cells and chemical hapten exposure. Study in general: Weekly diphenylcyclopropenone doses were given to patients' scalps across the approximately 24-week study.

The CDR3 consists of 13 residues. Trimming pared 2 bases from V and 2 bases from J, leaving 4 bases between. In germline, CDR1 is SGDLS, CDR2 YYNGEE. Ten or more counts support this clonotype. As processed by the authors: Across samples, TCR counts had a median of about 88,000 and ranged from 23,224 to 690,600. TCRdb re-analysed the RACE reads in MiXCR, keeping a single row per CDR3 protein. The V and J calls reflect TCRdb's pipeline rather than the authors' work. This repertoire shows some 350,000 distinct CDR3 sequences, more than 5% found once; its top ten account for around 6.1%. Time point noted: patch test 2, 6 weeks after DPC sensitization. The treatment denotes: therapeutic diphenylcyclopropenone sensitization with weekly scalp DPC. Ahead of each patch test application, blood was drawn.

The TCR was taken from a woman between 18 and 29 years old with alopecia areata. Some clones in this sample may be carry-over from other donors' samples. The gene calls are TRBV9 and TRBJ1-4; D is unresolved. The sequenced sample was whole blood, obtained in connection with sensitization to the hapten diphenylcyclopropenone (DPC). CDR3 loop: CASSVGTNEKLFF. The DNA for the CDR3 is TGTGCCAGCAGCGTGGGTACTAATGAAAAACTGTTTTTT.